This T cell receptor (beta chain) came from a study of tumor-infiltrating lymphocytes in primary liver carcinoma. Looking at the study overall: Each of the growths was stage T1-T3 N0M0, extending about 4.2 to 11 cm across. There were roughly 3.5 to 7.13 million productive TCRbeta reads per sample, a yield similar across tissue types. Study-level points and caveats: Significantly larger top-250-clone fractions were found in tumors than in blood (p = 0.039).

Per germline, CDR1 SGHRS and CDR2 YFSETQ. The CDR3 length is 16 residues. Making TCR beta cDNA involved around 540 ng total RNA and a constant-region primer. Libraries for TCR beta were built through three nested multiplex PCR rounds, which together made up a slightly modified ARM-PCR procedure. Rounds one and two of PCR, each of around 9 cycles, were primed with TRBV1-TRBV30 forward primers and a C-beta reverse primer. Each CDR3 protein is one row after TCRdb ran MiXCR on the multiplex PCR reads. This table has about 200,000 distinct CDR3 sequences, about 61% appearing once. Blood RNA was derived from unsorted whole blood, and germline DNA was extracted too. Regarding this clonotype: What it recognizes is unknown. One end of the junction is discordant with germline, which a read error may explain.

The gene calls are TRBV5-1 and TRBJ2-2; D possibly corresponds to TRBD2 (6 bases). The sequence was collected from a woman between 55 and 75 years old with primary liver carcinoma and hepatitis B virus infection. Input material: peripheral blood. In DNA form, the CDR3 reads TGCGCCAGCATCTTGGGGACTCCCCGAAGAACCGGGGAGCTGTTTTTT. Protein product: CASILGTPRRTGELFF.